The 7 T cell receptor beta chains given below trace back to one sample, sequenced in a study of control samples from healthy donors and cancer patients. Only in-frame clones appear in the TCRdb table, and some are missing; sequencing was by immunoSEQ multiplex PCR. This table has 75,000 to 100,000 clones, just under 90% appearing once. Sequenced sample: blood. The receptors here all came from a man in his fifties or sixties in good health.

The chain is built from TRBV4-2 and TRBJ2-7; a possible D gene is TRBD1 (7 bases). Per germline, CDR1 LGHNA and CDR2 YNFKEQ. The CDR3 contains 15 residues. Trimming pared 0 bases from V and 0 bases from J, leaving 9 bases between. This CDR3 reads CASSQEEGASYEQYF. In DNA form, the CDR3 reads TGTGCCAGCAGCCAAGAGGAGGGGGCCTCCTACGAGCAGTACTTC.

V is TRBV5-1 and J is TRBJ1-1; 7 nucleotides agree with TRBD1. The CDR3 length is 15 residues. Per germline, CDR1 SGHRS and CDR2 YFSETQ. The V segment lost 4 bases and the J segment 6 bases; nucleotides outside the gene matches: 12. The CDR3 loop reads CASSNRTGSVAEAFF. The CDR3 region has the DNA TGCGCCAGCAGCAATCGGACAGGTTCAGTCGCTGAAGCTTTCTTT.

V and J are TRBV10-2 and TRBJ1-4, with 11 bases fitting TRBD1. Looked up from germline, CDR1 is WSHSY and CDR2 is SAAADI. The CDR3 has 16 residues. The V gene end was trimmed by 4 bases and the J gene end by 7 bases; junction bases not matched to a gene: 8. CDR3 region: CASSGGTGGRSEKLFF. The CDR3 DNA reads TGCGCCAGCAGTGGGGGGACAGGGGGACGGAGTGAAAAACTGTTTTTT.

This clone was found once. V is TRBV5-1 and J is TRBJ2-1; 7 bases agree with TRBD1. J was trimmed by 14 bases and V by 7 bases; bases with no gene match: 12. CDR1 is SGHRS, CDR2 YFSETQ, per germline. The CDR3 totals 12 residues. This CDR3 reads CASSTDRAGEFF. CDR3 nucleotides: TGCGCCAGCTCTACCGACAGGGCCGGTGAGTTCTTC.

The table lists this clone with a count of one. The chain couples TRBV7-3 to TRBJ2-1, with D hard to call. V was trimmed by 0 bases and J by 5 bases, leaving 8 bases between them. CDR1 and CDR2 from the germline V gene are SGHTA and FQGTGA. The CDR3 runs 14 residues. The CDR3 reads CASSLTSLHNEQFF. DNA for the CDR3: TGTGCCAGCAGCTTAACGTCCCTACACAATGAGCAGTTCTTC.

The gene calls are TRBV3-1 (or the pseudogene TRBV3-2) and TRBJ2-7; the D is unclear. In germline, CDR1 is LGHDT, CDR2 YNNKEL (reference sequence). V dropped 4 bases and J dropped 0 bases, with 13 bases sitting between them. The CDR3 extends over 15 amino acids. The CDR3 DNA follows: TGTGCCAGCAGCCCCCCCAAGTCAAACTCCTACGAGCAGTACTTC. Translation: CASSPPKSNSYEQYF.

The V call is TRBV29-1, the J call TRBJ2-7; 10 bases match TRBD1. V was pared by 4 bases and J by 6 bases, with 0 bases of the junction left unmatched. Germline V gene sequence: CDR1 SQVTM, CDR2 ANQGSEA. This CDR3 has 11 residues. CDR3 residues: CSVGTGGEQYF. In nucleotides, the CDR3 is TGCAGCGTTGGGACAGGGGGCGAGCAGTACTTC.